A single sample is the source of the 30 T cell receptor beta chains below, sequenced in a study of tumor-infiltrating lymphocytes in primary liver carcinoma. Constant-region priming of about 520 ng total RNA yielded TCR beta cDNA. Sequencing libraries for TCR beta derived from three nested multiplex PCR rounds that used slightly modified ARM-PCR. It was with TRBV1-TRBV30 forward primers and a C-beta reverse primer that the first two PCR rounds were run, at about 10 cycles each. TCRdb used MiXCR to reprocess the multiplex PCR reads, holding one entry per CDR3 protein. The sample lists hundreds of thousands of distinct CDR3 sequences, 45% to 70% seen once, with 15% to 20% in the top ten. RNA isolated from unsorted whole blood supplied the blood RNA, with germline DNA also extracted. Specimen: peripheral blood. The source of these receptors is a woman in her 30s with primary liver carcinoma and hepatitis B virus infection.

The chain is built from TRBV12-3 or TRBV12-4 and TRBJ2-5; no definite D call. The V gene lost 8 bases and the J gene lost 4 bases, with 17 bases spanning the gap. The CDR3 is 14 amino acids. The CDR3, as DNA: TGTGCCAGCTGGGCCCAGGAGAAACGAGAGACCCAGTACTTC. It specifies CASWAQEKRETQYF.

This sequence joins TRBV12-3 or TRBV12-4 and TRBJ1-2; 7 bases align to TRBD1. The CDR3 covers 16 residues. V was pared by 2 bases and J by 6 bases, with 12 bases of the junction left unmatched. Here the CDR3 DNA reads TGTGCCAGCAGTTTAATGCCTGCAGGGGGTACGCATGGCTACACCTTC. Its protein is CASSLMPAGGTHGYTF.

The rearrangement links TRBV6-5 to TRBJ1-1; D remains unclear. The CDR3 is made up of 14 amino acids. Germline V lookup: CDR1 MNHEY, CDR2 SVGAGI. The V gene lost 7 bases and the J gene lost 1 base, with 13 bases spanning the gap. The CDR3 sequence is CASNPPMGNTEAFF. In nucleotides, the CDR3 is TGTGCCAGCAATCCTCCTATGGGGAACACTGAAGCTTTCTTT.

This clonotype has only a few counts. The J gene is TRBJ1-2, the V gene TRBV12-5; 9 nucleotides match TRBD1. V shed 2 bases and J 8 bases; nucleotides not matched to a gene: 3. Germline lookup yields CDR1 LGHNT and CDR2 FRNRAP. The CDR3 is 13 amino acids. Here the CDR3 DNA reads TGTGCTAGTGGTTTGTTCACAGGGGGCGGCTACACCTTC. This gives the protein CASGLFTGGGYTF.

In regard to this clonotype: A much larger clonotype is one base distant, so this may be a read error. The CDR3, as DNA: TGTGCCAGCAGCTTAGGTACAGGGCGGACTGGGGCCAACGCCCTGACTTTC. It codes for CASSLGTGRTGANALTF. The genes are TRBV11-2 and TRBJ2-6; tentative D call: TRBD1 (6 bases). Germline lookup yields CDR1 SGHAT and CDR2 FQNNGV. CDR3 length equals 17 residues.

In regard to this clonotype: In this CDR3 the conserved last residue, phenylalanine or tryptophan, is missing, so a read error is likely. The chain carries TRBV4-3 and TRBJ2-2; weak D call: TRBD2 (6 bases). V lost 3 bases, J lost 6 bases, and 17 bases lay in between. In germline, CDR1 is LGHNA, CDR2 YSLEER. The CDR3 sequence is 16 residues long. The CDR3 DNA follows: TGCGCCAGCAGCCAGGACTACCGTGACCTGCCCGGGGAGCTGTTTTCT. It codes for CASSQDYRDLPGELFS.

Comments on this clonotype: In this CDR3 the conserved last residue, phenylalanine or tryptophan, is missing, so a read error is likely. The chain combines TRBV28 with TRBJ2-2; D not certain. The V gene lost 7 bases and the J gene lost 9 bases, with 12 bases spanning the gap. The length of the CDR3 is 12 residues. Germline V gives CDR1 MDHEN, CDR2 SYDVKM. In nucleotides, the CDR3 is TGTGCCAGCACCAGCAGCAGGAGGGAGCTGTTTTTA. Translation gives CASTSSRRELFL.

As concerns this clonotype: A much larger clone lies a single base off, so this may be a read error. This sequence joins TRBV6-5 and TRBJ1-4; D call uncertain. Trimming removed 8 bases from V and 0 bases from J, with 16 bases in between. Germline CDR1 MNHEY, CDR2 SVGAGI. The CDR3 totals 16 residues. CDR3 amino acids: CASCRARTSTNEKLFF. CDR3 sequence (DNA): TGTGCCAGCTGTCGGGCCAGGACTTCAACTAATGAAAAACTGTTTTTT.

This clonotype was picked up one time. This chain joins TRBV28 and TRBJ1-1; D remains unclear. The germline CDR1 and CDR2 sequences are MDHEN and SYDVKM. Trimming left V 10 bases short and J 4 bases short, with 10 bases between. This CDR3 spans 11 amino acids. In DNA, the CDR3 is TGTGCCATGGACGGGGTCACTGAAGCTTTCTTT. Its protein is CAMDGVTEAFF.

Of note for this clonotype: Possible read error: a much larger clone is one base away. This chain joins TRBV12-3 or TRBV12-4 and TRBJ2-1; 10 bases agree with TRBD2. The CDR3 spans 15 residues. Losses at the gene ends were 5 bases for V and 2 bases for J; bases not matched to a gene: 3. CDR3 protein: CASSHSGRAYNEQFF. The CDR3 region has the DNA TGTGCCAGCAGTCACAGCGGGAGGGCCTACAATGAGCAGTTCTTC.

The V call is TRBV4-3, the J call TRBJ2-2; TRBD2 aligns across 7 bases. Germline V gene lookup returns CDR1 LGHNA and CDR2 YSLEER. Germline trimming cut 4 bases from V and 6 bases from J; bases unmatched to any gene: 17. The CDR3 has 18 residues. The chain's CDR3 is CASSRGRHTGGSPGELFF. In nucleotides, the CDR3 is TGCGCCAGCAGCCGAGGCCGACATACGGGAGGATCCCCCGGGGAGCTGTTTTTT.

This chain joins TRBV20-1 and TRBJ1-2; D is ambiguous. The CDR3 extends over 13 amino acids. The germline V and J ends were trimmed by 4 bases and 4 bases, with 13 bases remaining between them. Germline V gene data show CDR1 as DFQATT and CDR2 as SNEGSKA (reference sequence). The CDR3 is CSAKRTAVYGYTF. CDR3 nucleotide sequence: TGCAGTGCTAAACGGACGGCAGTCTATGGCTACACCTTC.

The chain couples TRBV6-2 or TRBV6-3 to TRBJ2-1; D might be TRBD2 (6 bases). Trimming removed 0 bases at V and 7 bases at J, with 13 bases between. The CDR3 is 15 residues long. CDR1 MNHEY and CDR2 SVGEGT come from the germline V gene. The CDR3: CASSYSSGRRNEQFF. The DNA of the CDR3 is TGTGCCAGCAGTTACTCTAGTGGGAGGAGGAATGAGCAGTTCTTC.

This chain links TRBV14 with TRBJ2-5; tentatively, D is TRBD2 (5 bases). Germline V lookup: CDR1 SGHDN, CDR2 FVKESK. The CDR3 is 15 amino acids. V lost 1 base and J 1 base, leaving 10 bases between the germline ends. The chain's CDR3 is CASSQGTYLQETQYF. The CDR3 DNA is TGTGCCAGCAGCCAAGGGACTTACCTCCAAGAGACCCAGTACTTC.

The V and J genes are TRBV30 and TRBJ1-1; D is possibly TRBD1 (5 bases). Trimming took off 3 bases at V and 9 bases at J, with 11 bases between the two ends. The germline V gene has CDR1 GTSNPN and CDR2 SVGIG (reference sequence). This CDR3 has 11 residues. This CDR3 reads CAWSPGTKAFF. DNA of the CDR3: TGTGCCTGGAGCCCCGGGACTAAAGCTTTCTTT.

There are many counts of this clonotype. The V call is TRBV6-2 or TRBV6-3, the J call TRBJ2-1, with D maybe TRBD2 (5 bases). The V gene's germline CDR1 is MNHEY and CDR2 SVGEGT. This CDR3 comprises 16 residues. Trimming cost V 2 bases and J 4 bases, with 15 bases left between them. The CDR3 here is CASSYGWRVPYNEQFF. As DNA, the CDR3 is TGTGCCAGCAGTTACGGGTGGCGGGTCCCTTACAATGAGCAGTTCTTC.

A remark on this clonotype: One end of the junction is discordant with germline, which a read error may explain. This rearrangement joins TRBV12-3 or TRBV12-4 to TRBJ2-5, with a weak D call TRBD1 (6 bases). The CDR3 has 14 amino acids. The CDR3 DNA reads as TGTGCTAGCAGTTTAGTAGGGGGAATAGACACCCAGTACTTC. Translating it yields CASSLVGGIDTQYF.

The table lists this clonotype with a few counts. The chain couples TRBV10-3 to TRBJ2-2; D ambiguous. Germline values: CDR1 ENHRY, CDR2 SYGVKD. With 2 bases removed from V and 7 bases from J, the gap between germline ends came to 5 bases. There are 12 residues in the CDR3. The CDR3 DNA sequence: TGTGCCATCAGTGAGGGCGGCGGGGAGCTGTTTTTT. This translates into CAISEGGGELFF.

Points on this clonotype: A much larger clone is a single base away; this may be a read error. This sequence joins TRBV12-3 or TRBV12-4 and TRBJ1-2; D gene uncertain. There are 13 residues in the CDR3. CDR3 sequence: CASRSQRNYDYTF. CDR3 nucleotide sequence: TGTGCCAGCCGTTCCCAACGCAACTATGACTACACCTTC.

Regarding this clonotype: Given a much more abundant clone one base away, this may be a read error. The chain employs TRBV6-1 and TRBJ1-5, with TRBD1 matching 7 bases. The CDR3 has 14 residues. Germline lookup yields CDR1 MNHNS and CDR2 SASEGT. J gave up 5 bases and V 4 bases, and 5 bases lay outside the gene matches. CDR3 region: CASSVGGGYQPQHF. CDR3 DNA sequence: TGTGCCAGCAGTGTTGGAGGGGGCTATCAGCCCCAGCATTTT.

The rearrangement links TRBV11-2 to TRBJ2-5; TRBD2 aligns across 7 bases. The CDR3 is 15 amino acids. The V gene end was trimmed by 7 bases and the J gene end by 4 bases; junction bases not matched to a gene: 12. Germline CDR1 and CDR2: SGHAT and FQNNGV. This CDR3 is CASITAAGVGETQYF. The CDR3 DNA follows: TGTGCCAGCATCACCGCGGCGGGAGTGGGAGAGACCCAGTACTTC. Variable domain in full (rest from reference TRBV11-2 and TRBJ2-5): EAGVAQSPRYKIIEKRQSVAFWCNPISGHATLYWYQQILGQGPKLLIQFQNNGVVDDSQLPKDRFSAERLKGVDSTLKIQPAKLEDSAVYLCASITAAGVGETQYFGPGTRLLVL.

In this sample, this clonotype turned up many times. The CDR3 region is CSVDRSNYGYTF. The CDR3 region has the DNA TGCAGCGTCGACAGGTCGAACTATGGCTACACCTTC. V usage is TRBV29-1 and J usage is TRBJ1-2; the D gene is possibly TRBD1 (6 bases). The CDR3 extends over 12 amino acids. Trimming removed 6 bases at V and 2 bases at J, with 10 bases between. Germline assignment: CDR1 SQVTM and CDR2 ANQGSEA. Filled out from reference TRBV29-1 and TRBJ1-2, the complete variable domain reads SAVISQKPSRDICQRGTSLTIQCQVDSQVTMMFWYRQQPGQSLTLIATANQGSEATYESGFVIDKFPISRPNLTFSTLTVSNMSPEDSSIYLCSVDRSNYGYTFGSGTRLTVV.

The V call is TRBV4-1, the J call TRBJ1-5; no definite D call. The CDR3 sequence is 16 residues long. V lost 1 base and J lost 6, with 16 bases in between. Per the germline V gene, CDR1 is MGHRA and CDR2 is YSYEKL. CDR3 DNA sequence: TGCGCCAGCAGCCAAGTGGGCGTGGCAGGAACTCAGCCCCAGCATTTT. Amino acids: CASSQVGVAGTQPQHF.

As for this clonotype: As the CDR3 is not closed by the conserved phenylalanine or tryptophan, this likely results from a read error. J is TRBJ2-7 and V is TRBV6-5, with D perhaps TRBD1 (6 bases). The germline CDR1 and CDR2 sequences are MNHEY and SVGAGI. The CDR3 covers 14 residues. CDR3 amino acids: CTSSYGRGSYEQYY. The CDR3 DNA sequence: TGTACCAGCAGTTACGGCAGGGGTTCCTACGAGCAGTACTAC.

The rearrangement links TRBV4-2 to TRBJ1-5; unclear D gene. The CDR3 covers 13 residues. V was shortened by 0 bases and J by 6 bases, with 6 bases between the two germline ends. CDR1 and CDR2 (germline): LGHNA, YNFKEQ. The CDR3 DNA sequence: TGTGCCAGCAGCCAAGACCAGAGTCAGCCCCAGCATTTT. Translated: CASSQDQSQPQHF.

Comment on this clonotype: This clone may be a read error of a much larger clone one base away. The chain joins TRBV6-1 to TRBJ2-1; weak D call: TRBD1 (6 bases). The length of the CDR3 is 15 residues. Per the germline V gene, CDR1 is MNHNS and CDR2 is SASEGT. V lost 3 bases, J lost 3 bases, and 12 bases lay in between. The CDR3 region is CASSDTQGSYNEQFF. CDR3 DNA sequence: TGTGCCAGCAGTGATACCCAGGGGAGCTACAATGAGCAGTTCTTC.

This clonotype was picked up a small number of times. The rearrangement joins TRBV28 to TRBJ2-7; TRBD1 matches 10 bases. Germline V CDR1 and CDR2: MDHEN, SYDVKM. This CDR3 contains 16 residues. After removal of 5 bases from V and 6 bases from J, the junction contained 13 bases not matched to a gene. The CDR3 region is CASSPGTGDSVLEQYF. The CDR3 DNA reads TGTGCCAGCAGTCCTGGGACAGGGGACTCGGTGCTCGAGCAGTACTTC.

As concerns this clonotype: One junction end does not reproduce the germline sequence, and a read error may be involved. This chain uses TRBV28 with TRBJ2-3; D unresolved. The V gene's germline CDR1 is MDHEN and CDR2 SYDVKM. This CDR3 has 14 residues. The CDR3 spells CATSFLADTDTQYF. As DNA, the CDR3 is TGTGCCACCAGTTTCTTGGCGGACACAGATACGCAGTATTTT. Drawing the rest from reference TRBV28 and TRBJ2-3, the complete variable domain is DVKVTQSSRYLVKRTGEKVFLECVQDMDHENMFWYRQDPGLGLRLIYFSYDVKMKEKGDIPEGYSVSREKKERFSLILESASTNQTSMYLCATSFLADTDTQYFGPGTRLTVL.

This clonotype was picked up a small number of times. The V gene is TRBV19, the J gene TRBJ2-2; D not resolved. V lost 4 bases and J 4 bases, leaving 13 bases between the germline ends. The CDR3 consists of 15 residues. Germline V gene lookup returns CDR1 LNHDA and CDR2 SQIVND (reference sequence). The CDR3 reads CASSRGIMSTGELFF. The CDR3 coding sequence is TGTGCCAGTAGTAGGGGTATCATGTCCACCGGGGAGCTGTTTTTT.

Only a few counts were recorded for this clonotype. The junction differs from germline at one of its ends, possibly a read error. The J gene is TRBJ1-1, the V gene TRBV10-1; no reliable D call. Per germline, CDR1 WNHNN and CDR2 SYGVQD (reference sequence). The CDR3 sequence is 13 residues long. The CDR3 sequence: CASRLARNSEAFF. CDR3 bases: TGCGCCAGCAGACTCGCAAGGAACAGTGAAGCTTTCTTT.